This entry concerns a single T cell receptor (beta chain). What it recognizes is unknown. The sample belongs to a study of cytomegalovirus exposure and HLA in healthy donors. Background on the study: A prior analysis found 117 million unique TCR beta sequences from approximately 190 million T cells. Notes on the study in general: In a later analysis, 16,951 TCR beta sequences were associated with HLA alleles at 0.05 false discovery rate. Immune exposure was documented only through CMV serostatus.

This CDR3 has 16 residues. Trimming cost V 0 bases and J 4 bases, with 13 bases left between them. CDR1 LNHNV and CDR2 YYDKDF come from the germline V gene (reference sequence). The PCR employed 60 Vbeta primers together with 13 Jbeta primers. TCRdb's copy holds only in-frame clones and misses some; the assay was immunoSEQ multiplex PCR. Among 200,000 to 250,000 clones, 75% to 90% were seen once, and the ten largest hold 0.95% to 1.1%. The sequence derives from a woman younger than 35 in good health and CMV-seronegative. The genes are TRBV15 and TRBJ1-5; unclear D gene. The sample was PBMCs. CDR3 DNA sequence: TGTGCCACCAGCAGAGATCCAGGCTCCATTAATCAGCCCCAGCATTTT. Its translation is CATSRDPGSINQPQHF.